This T cell receptor beta chain was captured by sequencing in a study of molecular identifiers for immune sequencing clone quantification. Of note for this clonotype: This could be a read error, since a much larger clone is one nucleotide away.

TCRdb reprocessed the PCR reads via MiXCR and lists one record per CDR3 protein. Of about 630,000 distinct CDR3 sequences listed, roughly 25% are singletons. Sorted naive CD8 T cells were those defined as CD8+CD4-CCR7+CD45RA+. This CDR3 region has 15 residues. Trimming stripped 3 bases from V and 3 bases from J, with 11 bases between. This clonotype was sampled from a human donor in good health. Some libraries in this study had Jurkat cell RNA spiked in. The sample was naive CD8+ T cells from blood, with Jurkat cell RNA spiked in. Subset in this sample: FACS-sorted CD8+CD4-CCR7+CD45RA+ naive T cells. The rearrangement joins TRBV12-3 or TRBV12-4 to TRBJ1-4; D possibly corresponds to TRBD1 (5 bases). CDR3 loop: CASSFPRASNEKLFF. The CDR3 DNA is TGTGCCAGCAGTTTCCCCAGGGCATCTAATGAAAAACTGTTTTTT.